This TCR beta chain is from a study of blood T cell repertoires in COVID-19. The wider study: COVID-19 samples, acute and convalescent, were from the United States, Italy and Spain. Nucleic acid was either cDNA or gDNA, and it came from T cells, B-cell-depleted T cells, or PBMCs.

Original processing methods: Nucleated cell counts were estimated from reference gene primer amplification. Only in-frame clones appear in the TCRdb table, and some are missing; sequencing was by immunoSEQ multiplex PCR. The V and J calls and clone size are taken from that table; D and trimming were inferred from the DNA. Of 250,000 or so clones listed, about 85% are singletons. Germline V gene lookup returns CDR1 SGHTA and CDR2 FQGNSA. With V trimmed by 5 bases and J by 4 bases, 9 bases remained unmatched. This CDR3 spans 15 amino acids. This TCR was recovered from a man younger than 35 with active or convalescent COVID-19. The genes are TRBV7-2 and TRBJ2-7, with TRBD1 matching 9 bases. Input material: peripheral blood. The CDR3 coding sequence is TGTGCCAGCAGCCCAGGACAGGGGACGCGGTACGAGCAGTACTTC. Its protein product is CASSPGQGTRYEQYF.